This T cell receptor beta chain was sequenced during a study of cytomegalovirus exposure and HLA in healthy donors. PCR amplification relied on 60 Vbeta primers (plus 13 Jbeta primers). Assay: immunoSEQ multiplex PCR; the TCRdb copy retains only in-frame clones and omits some. The sample has roughly 190,000 clones, around two thirds seen once; the top ten hold about 3.2%. Germline V CDR1 and CDR2: MNHEY, SVGAGI. The CDR3 length is 15 residues. V dropped 7 bases and J dropped 0 bases, with 12 bases sitting between them. This TCR derives from a man aged 35-49 years in good health and CMV-seronegative. This chain joins TRBV6-5 and TRBJ2-2, with no clear D. Sequencing input: PBMCs. The CDR3 here is CASKIGSPNTGELFF. The CDR3 bases are TGTGCCAGCAAAATTGGCTCTCCGAACACCGGGGAGCTGTTTTTT.